These 15 T cell receptor beta chains came from one sample sequenced in a study of T cells in Graves' hyperthyroidism and ophthalmopathy. What was amplified from RNA transcripts were TCR beta CDR3 regions. First-round RT-PCR of the TCR CDR3 relied on the HTBI primer set. One entry per CDR3 protein results from TCRdb running MiXCR on the multiplex PCR reads. Of 350,000 or so distinct CDR3 sequences in the sample, approximately 18% were seen once. Sequenced: blood. Source of these receptors: a woman between 40 and 50 years old with Graves' ophthalmopathy.

The chain recombines TRBV3-1 with TRBJ2-3; 10 bases are a match to TRBD1. With 0 bases clipped from V and 5 bases from J, the junction kept 8 bases outside the gene matches. CDR3 length equals 17 residues. Per the germline V gene, CDR1 is LGHDT and CDR2 is YNNKEL (reference sequence). This CDR3 reads CASSQEGRQGAGDTQYF. CDR3 in DNA: TGTGCCAGCAGCCAAGAAGGGAGACAGGGGGCTGGAGATACGCAGTATTTT.

The table lists this clonotype with many counts. The chain recombines TRBV30 with TRBJ2-7, with TRBD2 identical over 8 bases. J lost 2 bases, V lost 6 bases, and 6 bases had no gene match. Germline lookup yields CDR1 GTSNPN and CDR2 SVGIG (reference sequence). The CDR3 runs 13 residues. The CDR3 protein is CACLAGGPYEQYF. CDR3 coding DNA: TGTGCCTGTCTTGCGGGAGGCCCCTACGAGCAGTACTTC.

Remarks on this clonotype: A much larger clonotype is one base distant, so this may be a read error. The chain has TRBV6-1 and TRBJ2-2; D unresolved. Germline V lookup: CDR1 MNHNS, CDR2 SASEGT. This CDR3 is built from 11 residues. Written as DNA, the CDR3 is TGTTCCAGCAGAATCGGCGGGGAGCTGTTTTTT. It encodes CSSRIGGELFF.

For this clonotype: This may be a read error: a much more frequent sequence differs by one nucleotide. The CDR3 region is CVSSYSTVQNTEAFF. CDR3 bases: TGTGTCAGCAGTTACTCGACCGTCCAGAACACTGAAGCTTTCTTT. This chain links TRBV6-5 with TRBJ1-1; no clear D gene. The CDR3 sequence is 15 residues long. CDR1 and CDR2 (germline): MNHEY, SVGAGI.

This clonotype was recorded many times. The chain joins TRBV7-2 to TRBJ2-7, with 7 bases fitting TRBD1. V lost 5 bases to trimming and J lost 2 bases; unmatched junction nucleotides: 9. CDR1 is SGHTA and CDR2 is FQGNSA in the germline V gene. This CDR3 is built from 15 residues. The CDR3 DNA follows: TGTGCCAGCAGCAGGGGGCTTTCTTATCCCTACGAGCAGTACTTC. Amino acid sequence: CASSRGLSYPYEQYF.

The sample holds many counts of this clonotype. The chain joins TRBV28 to TRBJ2-2; 8 bases are shared with TRBD1. V shed 3 bases and J 5 bases; nucleotides not matched to a gene: 8. This CDR3 is built from 16 residues. Germline CDR1 reads MDHEN; CDR2 reads SYDVKM. The CDR3, as DNA: TGTGCCAGCAGTTTTCGGCAGGGGGCTGGAACCGGGGAGCTGTTTTTT. As protein: CASSFRQGAGTGELFF. Filled out from reference TRBV28 and TRBJ2-2, the complete variable domain reads DVKVTQSSRYLVKRTGEKVFLECVQDMDHENMFWYRQDPGLGLRLIYFSYDVKMKEKGDIPEGYSVSREKKERFSLILESASTNQTSMYLCASSFRQGAGTGELFFGEGSRLTVL.

This clonotype has a count of ten or more. V gene TRBV28 combines with J gene TRBJ2-4, with TRBD1 matching over 8 bases. Germline CDR1 is MDHEN and CDR2 is SYDVKM. There are 15 residues in the CDR3. V was clipped by 5 bases and J by 7 bases; unmatched bases: 10. In DNA, the CDR3 is TGTGCCAGCAGTCACGCCCGGGACAGGAGGAACATTCAGTACTTC. Its protein is CASSHARDRRNIQYF.

This clonotype was seen many times. This chain joins TRBV2 and TRBJ2-5; no clear D gene. V lost 8 bases and J lost 5, with 9 bases in between. The CDR3 extends over 11 amino acids. CDR1 is SNHLY, CDR2 FYNNEI, per germline. The CDR3, as DNA: TGTGCCAGCGGCGCGGAGGAGACCCAGTACTTC. Encoded protein: CASGAEETQYF.

Many counts were recorded for this clonotype. The rearrangement joins TRBV28 to TRBJ2-6, with 8 bases aligning to TRBD1. Trimming at V came to 6 bases and at J to 0 bases, leaving 4 bases not matched to a gene. CDR1 is MDHEN and CDR2 is SYDVKM in the germline V gene. The CDR3 extends over 16 amino acids. CDR3 residues: CASRRQGSSGANVLTF. As DNA, the CDR3 is TGTGCCAGCAGGAGACAGGGGAGCTCTGGGGCCAACGTCCTGACTTTC. Complete variable domain (other parts from reference TRBV28 and TRBJ2-6): DVKVTQSSRYLVKRTGEKVFLECVQDMDHENMFWYRQDPGLGLRLIYFSYDVKMKEKGDIPEGYSVSREKKERFSLILESASTNQTSMYLCASRRQGSSGANVLTFGAGSRLTVL.

The chain links TRBV15 to TRBJ1-1; D gene ambiguous. With 0 bases removed from V and 0 bases from J, the gap between germline ends came to 11 bases. Per germline, CDR1 LNHNV and CDR2 YYDKDF (reference sequence). There are 16 residues in the CDR3. CDR3 DNA: TGTGCCACCAGCAGAGAGGCCAGCCCCATGAACACTGAAGCTTTCTTT. It is translated as CATSREASPMNTEAFF.

V gene TRBV28 combines with J gene TRBJ1-1; D is undetermined. CDR1 is MDHEN and CDR2 is SYDVKM in the germline V gene. The CDR3 extends over 12 amino acids. Trimming stripped 7 bases from V and 7 bases from J, with 13 bases between. This chain's CDR3 is CASNGQRFEAFF. In DNA form, the CDR3 reads TGTGCCAGCAATGGGCAGAGGTTTGAAGCTTTCTTT.

This clonotype showed up many times. The rearrangement joins TRBV29-1 to TRBJ1-5; 9 bases line up with TRBD1. The germline V gene has CDR1 SQVTM and CDR2 ANQGSEA. This CDR3 has 13 residues. J gave up 4 bases and V 7 bases, and 5 bases lay outside the gene matches. CDR3 DNA sequence: TGCAGCGCCGGGACAGGGAATAATCAGCCCCAGCATTTT. It yields the protein CSAGTGNNQPQHF.

This clonotype has ten or more counts. This chain connects TRBV7-9 to TRBJ2-7; TRBD1 matches 7 bases. Germline loops: CDR1 SEHNR, CDR2 FQNEAQ (reference sequence). V was pared by 2 bases and J by 2 bases, with 6 bases of the junction left unmatched. CDR3 size: 15 residues. CDR3 amino acids: CASSLTGTVTYEQYF. Written as DNA, the CDR3 is TGTGCCAGCAGCTTAACCGGGACAGTGACCTACGAGCAGTACTTC. The entire variable domain, with the rest obtained from reference TRBV7-9 and TRBJ2-7, is as follows: DTGVSQNPRHKITKRGQNVTFRCDPISEHNRLYWYRQTLGQGPEFLTYFQNEAQLEKSRLLSDRFSAERPKGSFSTLEIQRTEQGDSAMYLCASSLTGTVTYEQYFGPGTRLTVT.

The rearrangement uses TRBV28 and TRBJ2-2; D call uncertain. The V end was cut by 6 bases, the J end by 7 bases, with 9 bases between. This CDR3 is built from 12 residues. The germline V gene encodes CDR1 MDHEN and CDR2 SYDVKM. The CDR3 reads CASRARGGELFF. For the CDR3, the DNA is TGTGCCAGCAGGGCTAGAGGCGGGGAGCTGTTTTTT.

This clonotype was picked up many times. The rearrangement links TRBV11-2 to TRBJ2-1; the D call may be TRBD1 or TRBD2 (5 bases each). Germline values: CDR1 SGHAT, CDR2 FQNNGV. The V and J ends lost 5 bases and 7 bases respectively, with 18 bases between them. The CDR3 contains 15 residues. CDR3 protein: CASSPLQGEGNEQFF. In DNA form, the CDR3 reads TGTGCCAGCAGCCCTCTTCAGGGAGAGGGGAATGAGCAGTTCTTC.